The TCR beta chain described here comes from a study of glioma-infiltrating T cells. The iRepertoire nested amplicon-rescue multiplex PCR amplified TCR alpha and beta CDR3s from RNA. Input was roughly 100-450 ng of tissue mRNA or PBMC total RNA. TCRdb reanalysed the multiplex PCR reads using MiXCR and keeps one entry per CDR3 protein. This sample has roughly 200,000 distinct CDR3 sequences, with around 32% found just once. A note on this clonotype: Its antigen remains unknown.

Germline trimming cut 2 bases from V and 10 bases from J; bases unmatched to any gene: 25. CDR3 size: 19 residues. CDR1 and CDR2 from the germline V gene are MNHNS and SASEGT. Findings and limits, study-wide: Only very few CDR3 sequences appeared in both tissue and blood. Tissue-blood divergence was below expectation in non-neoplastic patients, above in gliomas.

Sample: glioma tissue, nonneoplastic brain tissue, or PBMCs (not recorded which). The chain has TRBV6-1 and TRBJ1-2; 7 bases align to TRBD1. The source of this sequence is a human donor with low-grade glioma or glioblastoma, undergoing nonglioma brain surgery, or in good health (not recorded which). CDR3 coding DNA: TGTGCCAGCAGTGAACCCATCGGTTACAACAGGGGAGTGCCGGGGGTCTACACCTTC. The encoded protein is CASSEPIGYNRGVPGVYTF.